One and the same sample provided the 18 T cell receptor beta chains below, sequenced in a study of shared clonotypes between healthy human individuals (dated by TCRdb to about 2020). Library generation was performed with the immunoSEQ multiplex PCR assay. TCRdb limited this immuneACCESS table to in-frame rearrangements with V and J called. A share of clones is missing; checked studies link under half to unresolved V genes, and the rest is unexplained. This sample lists some 2,400,000 clones; approximately 96% were detected once. The ten largest clones add up to approximately 0.13% of the sample. Input material: naive CD4+ T cells sorted from blood. In light of the paper, this sample's cell subset or site label describes: CD45RA+ positively selected. The receptors here all came from a man between 18 and 29 years old in good health.

The chain carries TRBV28 and TRBJ1-5, with TRBD1 matching over 7 bases. Germline trimming cut 7 bases from V and 1 base from J; bases unmatched to any gene: 7. The CDR3 contains 15 residues. Per germline, CDR1 MDHEN and CDR2 SYDVKM. The CDR3 sequence: CASKTGTASNQPQHF. The DNA of the CDR3 is TGTGCCAGCAAGACAGGGACGGCAAGCAATCAGCCCCAGCATTTT.

J is TRBJ2-7 and V is TRBV5-5; 10 positions match TRBD1. V dropped 4 bases and J dropped 2; count of bases not matched to a gene: 3. The CDR3 length is 14 residues. The germline V gene encodes CDR1 SGHKS and CDR2 YYEKEE (reference sequence). CDR3 region: CASSKGQGTYEQYF. CDR3 bases: TGTGCCAGCAGCAAGGGACAGGGGACCTACGAGCAGTACTTC.

This chain links TRBV9 with TRBJ2-7; 9 nucleotides line up with TRBD1. Losses at the gene ends were 4 bases for V and 6 bases for J; bases not matched to a gene: 8. Germline V CDR1 and CDR2: SGDLS, YYNGEE. The length of the CDR3 is 14 residues. CDR3 residues: CASSQWTGEGEQYF. In DNA form, the CDR3 reads TGTGCCAGCAGCCAATGGACAGGGGAGGGCGAGCAGTACTTC.

The DNA for the CDR3 is TGCAGCGGGGGACAGTTGAACACCGGGGAGCTGTTTTTT. It is translated as CSGGQLNTGELFF. The chain has TRBV29-1 and TRBJ2-2; TRBD1 agrees at 7 bases. Germline V gives CDR1 SQVTM, CDR2 ANQGSEA. V shed 7 bases, J shed 1 base, and the junction held 3 bases outside the gene matches. The CDR3 contains 13 residues.

This CDR3 is CASSLVNAATGYTF. The CDR3 coding sequence is TGTGCCAGCAGCTTAGTTAACGCGGCAACGGGCTACACCTTC. The rearrangement joins TRBV7-9 to TRBJ1-2; D gene uncertain. The CDR3 length is 14 residues. The ends were cut back, 1 base at V and 8 bases at J, with 14 bases in the middle. In germline, CDR1 is SEHNR, CDR2 FQNEAQ (reference sequence). The complete variable domain, with remaining parts taken from reference TRBV7-9 and TRBJ1-2, reads DTGVSQNPRHKITKRGQNVTFRCDPISEHNRLYWYRQTLGQGPEFLTYFQNEAQLEKSRLLSDRFSAERPKGSFSTLEIQRTEQGDSAMYLCASSLVNAATGYTFGSGTRLTVV.

This chain joins TRBV28 and TRBJ1-5; 11 nucleotides match TRBD1. The CDR3 has 16 amino acids. CDR1 is MDHEN and CDR2 is SYDVKM in the germline V gene. V dropped 6 bases and J dropped 0; count of bases not matched to a gene: 4. The DNA of the CDR3 is TGTGCCAGCAGAACCGGGACAGGGGGTAGCAATCAGCCCCAGCATTTT. It specifies CASRTGTGGSNQPQHF.

The V call is TRBV19, the J call TRBJ2-1; 9 nucleotides agree with TRBD2. Trimming cost V 6 bases and J 6 bases; bases outside gene matches: 6. Germline V gene lookup returns CDR1 LNHDA and CDR2 SQIVND (reference sequence). This CDR3 is built from 14 residues. The CDR3 DNA reads TGTGCCAGTAGAGGGAGCGGGGGGATCAATGAGCAGTTCTTC. Its translation: CASRGSGGINEQFF. Full variable domain (rest looked up from reference TRBV19 and TRBJ2-1): DGGITQSPKYLFRKEGQNVTLSCEQNLNHDAMYWYRQDPGQGLRLIYYSQIVNDFQKGDIAEGYSVSREKKESFPLTVTSAQKNPTAFYLCASRGSGGINEQFFGPGTRLTVL.

The chain uses TRBV9 and TRBJ2-5; 10 bases align to TRBD2. J gave up 5 bases and V 2 bases, and 6 bases lay outside the gene matches. The CDR3 loop spans 15 amino acids. CDR1 and CDR2 (germline): SGDLS, YYNGEE. The CDR3 reads CASSVELAGAETQYF. CDR3 in DNA: TGTGCCAGCAGCGTTGAGCTAGCGGGAGCGGAGACCCAGTACTTC.

The chain employs TRBV27 and TRBJ1-2, with 11 bases identical to TRBD1. With 5 bases clipped from V and 3 bases from J, the junction kept 8 bases outside the gene matches. Germline assignment: CDR1 MNHEY and CDR2 SMNVEV (reference sequence). The CDR3 is 16 residues long. The CDR3 is CASSPWTGGEHYGYTF. DNA for the CDR3: TGTGCCAGCAGTCCGTGGACAGGGGGCGAGCACTATGGCTACACCTTC.

On this clone: A junction boundary mismatches the germline segment, possibly from a read error. The gene calls are TRBV7-7 and TRBJ2-5; D tentatively fits TRBD1 or TRBD2 (6 bases each). Germline loops: CDR1 SSHAT, CDR2 FNYEAQ (reference sequence). CDR3 length: 16 residues. The CDR3 DNA is TGTGCTAGCAGCCTGGAGGAGGGAACAGGGTGGGAGACCCAGTACTTC. Protein: CASSLEEGTGWETQYF. The whole variable domain, filled in from reference TRBV7-7 and TRBJ2-5, reads GAGVSQSPRYKVTKRGQDVTLRCDPISSHATLYWYQQALGQGPEFLTYFNYEAQPDKSGLPSDRFSAERPEGSISTLTIQRTEQRDSAMYRCASSLEEGTGWETQYFGPGTRLLVL.

This clone is a singleton in its sample. The chain links TRBV9 to TRBJ1-3, with a tentative D call TRBD1 (6 bases). This CDR3 region has 15 residues. Trimming removed 3 bases from V and 4 bases from J, with 14 bases in between. Germline loops: CDR1 SGDLS, CDR2 YYNGEE. In DNA form, the CDR3 reads TGTGCCAGCAGCGACACAGGGATTCACGGAAACACCATATATTTT. Translation gives CASSDTGIHGNTIYF.

This CDR3 reads CASSFNSLAKNIQYF. The CDR3 nucleotides are TGTGCCAGCAGTTTTAATAGTCTAGCCAAAAACATTCAGTACTTC. This sequence joins TRBV28 and TRBJ2-4; no clear D. Trimming removed 3 bases at V and 0 bases at J, with 9 bases between. Germline CDR1 and CDR2: MDHEN and SYDVKM. CDR3 length: 15 residues.

V and J are TRBV7-9 and TRBJ2-7, with 8 bases aligning to TRBD2. Germline-derived CDR1 and CDR2 are SEHNR and FQNEAQ (reference sequence). With 5 bases clipped from V and 1 base from J, the junction kept 4 bases outside the gene matches. The CDR3 sequence is 14 residues long. For the CDR3, the DNA is TGTGCCAGCAGCCCCGGGAGGGGTTCCTACGAGCAGTACTTC. Translation gives CASSPGRGSYEQYF.

The CDR3 bases are TGTGCCAGCAGGGCCAATGGAATAGCCAAAAACATTCAGTACTTC. Its protein product is CASRANGIAKNIQYF. The chain combines TRBV6-1 with TRBJ2-4; no firm D call. CDR3 size: 15 residues. V was clipped by 6 bases and J by 0 bases, with 12 bases between them. Germline V gene data show CDR1 as MNHNS and CDR2 as SASEGT.

The CDR3, as DNA: TGTGCCAGCAGCGTAGATTGGGCAGGGAAGACTAGCACAGATACGCAGTATTTT. Amino acid sequence: CASSVDWAGKTSTDTQYF. The chain uses TRBV9 and TRBJ2-3; D is perhaps TRBD1 (5 bases). Trimming pared 0 bases from V and 0 bases from J, leaving 17 bases between. This CDR3 comprises 18 residues. Germline CDR1 reads SGDLS; CDR2 reads YYNGEE. Complete variable domain (other parts from reference TRBV9 and TRBJ2-3): DSGVTQTPKHLITATGQRVTLRCSPRSGDLSVYWYQQSLDQGLQFLIQYYNGEERAKGNILERFSAQQFPDLHSELNLSSLELGDSALYFCASSVDWAGKTSTDTQYFGPGTRLTVL.

This clone has just one count. This chain connects TRBV6-6 to TRBJ2-2, with 7 bases fitting TRBD2. CDR3 length: 13 amino acids. The germline V gene encodes CDR1 MNHNY and CDR2 SVGAGI (reference sequence). Trimming at V came to 6 bases and at J to 7 bases, leaving 5 bases not matched to a gene. CDR3 in amino acids: CASSWRENGELFF. In DNA, the CDR3 is TGTGCCAGCAGCTGGCGGGAGAACGGGGAGCTGTTTTTT.

Concerning this clone itself: Other DNA sequences from this sample encode an identical CDR3 as well. V usage is TRBV30 and J usage is TRBJ1-1, with D perhaps matching TRBD1 (5 bases). Trimming pared 5 bases from V and 1 base from J, leaving 8 bases between. The germline gives CDR1 GTSNPN, CDR2 SVGIG (reference sequence). This CDR3 comprises 12 residues. Here the CDR3 reads CAWGDRNTEAFF. The CDR3 DNA follows: TGTGCCTGGGGAGACAGGAACACTGAAGCTTTCTTT.

The chain carries TRBV30 and TRBJ1-3; possibly TRBD1 for D (5 bases). This CDR3 spans 14 amino acids. Germline V lookup: CDR1 GTSNPN, CDR2 SVGIG (reference sequence). V was shortened by 2 bases and J by 0 bases, with 8 bases between the two germline ends. Written as DNA, the CDR3 is TGTGCCTGGAGTCAGGGTGACTCTGGAAACACCATATATTTT. Residues: CAWSQGDSGNTIYF.